The clone carrying this T cell receptor (beta chain) was seen a single time. Antigen unknown. Sequencing used immunoSEQ multiplex PCR; TCRdb keeps in-frame clones, though not all of them. Of 90,000 to 150,000 clones listed, about 93% are singletons. V lost 2 bases to trimming and J lost 0 bases; unmatched junction nucleotides: 4. This CDR3 is 17 amino acids long. The germline V gene has CDR1 MDHEN and CDR2 SYDVKM. The sample is drawn from a study of graft-versus-host responses after intestinal transplantation. Background on the study: Transplants were multivisceral, liver-intestinal, or isolated intestinal. Uniformly, recipients were administered anti-thymocyte globulin induction with subsequent tacrolimus and steroids for around three years. Whole-study results and caveats: Recipient marrow harbored GvH clones, some of which surfaced first in ileum or blood. Allografts of patients with graft-donor T cell macrochimerism showed high graft-versus-host to host-versus-graft clone ratios.

The sample consisted of unstimulated CD4+ T cells sorted from spleen or lymph node cells, taken before intestinal transplant. The gene calls are TRBV28 and TRBJ2-2; 9 bases match TRBD2. The source is a human donor who received an intestinal transplant. CDR3 sequence: CASSLTTSGTNTGELFF. The DNA of the CDR3 is TGTGCCAGCAGTTTAACGACTAGCGGAACGAACACCGGGGAGCTGTTTTTT.